Following are 18 T cell receptor beta chains from one sample sequenced in a study of T cell responses to AZD1222 COVID-19 vaccine. Clones were sequenced by immunoSEQ multiplex PCR, and TCRdb holds only the in-frame ones, with some missing. The sample includes about 82,000 clones, more than 85% of them seen just once. Sequences were derived from peripheral blood, sampled on day 0 of AZD1222 vaccination. The receptors originated from an adult in good health.

The chain combines TRBV7-9 with TRBJ2-7; D is undetermined. CDR3 length equals 13 residues. V lost 0 bases and J lost 3, with 6 bases in between. CDR1 SEHNR and CDR2 FQNEAQ come from the germline V gene (reference sequence). The CDR3 DNA is TGTGCCAGCAGCTTAGCTAACGACTACGAGCAGTACTTC. It yields the protein CASSLANDYEQYF.

The chain links TRBV15 to TRBJ2-7, with D maybe TRBD2 (6 bases). The V gene lost 6 bases and the J gene lost 9 bases, with 24 bases spanning the gap. This CDR3 is built from 15 residues. Germline V gives CDR1 LNHNV, CDR2 YYDKDF (reference sequence). The CDR3: CATSHLLALQSGQYF. The CDR3 DNA follows: TGTGCCACCAGTCACCTTCTAGCGCTCCAAAGCGGGCAGTACTTC.

This chain joins TRBV5-4 and TRBJ1-1; 7 nucleotides match TRBD1. This CDR3 contains 16 residues. Trimming at V came to 4 bases and at J to 1 base, leaving 10 bases not matched to a gene. Per the germline V gene, CDR1 is SGHNT and CDR2 is YYREEE (reference sequence). The CDR3 reads CASSAGQRVGNTEAFF. The CDR3 coding sequence is TGTGCCAGCAGCGCGGGACAGAGGGTGGGGAACACTGAAGCTTTCTTT.

This chain joins TRBV2 and TRBJ1-4; D remains ambiguous. CDR1 SNHLY and CDR2 FYNNEI come from the germline V gene. Deletions cut 3 bases from V and 3 bases from J, with 8 bases between. The CDR3 is made up of 14 amino acids. In DNA, the CDR3 is TGTGCCAGCAGTGAGGGTAGGGCTAATGAAAAACTGTTTTTT. Encoded protein: CASSEGRANEKLFF.

V and J are TRBV11-3 and TRBJ2-1; 8 bases are a match to TRBD1. The V gene's germline CDR1 is SGHNT and CDR2 YENEEA. CDR3 length equals 15 residues. V shed 0 bases and J 5 bases; nucleotides not matched to a gene: 3. The DNA for the CDR3 is TGTGCCAGCAGCTTAGATGGGACAGGAAACAATGAGCAGTTCTTC. It yields the protein CASSLDGTGNNEQFF.

This rearrangement joins TRBV27 to TRBJ2-3, with D hard to call. Trimming took off 1 base at V and 0 bases at J, with 8 bases between the two ends. There are 15 residues in the CDR3. CDR1 and CDR2 from the germline V gene are MNHEY and SMNVEV (reference sequence). In DNA, the CDR3 is TGTGCCAGCAGTTTATTTTCCGGGAGCACAGATACGCAGTATTTT. Protein product: CASSLFSGSTDTQYF.

The rearrangement uses TRBV30 and TRBJ1-6; no definite D call. V was clipped by 2 bases and J by 7 bases, with 6 bases between them. This CDR3 has 12 residues. Germline assignment: CDR1 GTSNPN and CDR2 SVGIG (reference sequence). The CDR3 is CAWSPGNSPLHF. In DNA, the CDR3 is TGTGCCTGGAGTCCTGGAAATTCACCCCTCCACTTT.

The chain combines TRBV7-2 with TRBJ1-3; D perhaps matches TRBD1 (5 bases). The length of the CDR3 is 14 residues. The germline gives CDR1 SGHTA, CDR2 FQGNSA. The V end was cut by 4 bases, the J end by 4 bases, with 11 bases between. CDR3: CASSSRVDGNTIYF. The CDR3 DNA is TGTGCCAGCAGCTCCAGGGTAGACGGAAACACCATATATTTT.

The chain is built from TRBV5-1 and TRBJ2-1; 12 nucleotides agree with TRBD2. The V gene's germline CDR1 is SGHRS and CDR2 YFSETQ. V dropped 4 bases and J dropped 7; count of bases not matched to a gene: 6. The CDR3 is 15 residues long. In DNA form, the CDR3 reads TGCGCCAGCAGCCTGACTAGCGGGGGACAAAATGAGCAGTTCTTC. Translating gives CASSLTSGGQNEQFF. Full variable domain (rest looked up from reference TRBV5-1 and TRBJ2-1): KAGVTQTPRYLIKTRGQQVTLSCSPISGHRSVSWYQQTPGQGLQFLFEYFSETQRNKGNFPGRFSGRQFSNSRSEMNVSTLELGDSALYLCASSLTSGGQNEQFFGPGTRLTVL.

The V call is TRBV7-2, the J call TRBJ1-5, with D hard to call. Trimming cost V 6 bases and J 3 bases, with 12 bases left between them. The germline V gene encodes CDR1 SGHTA and CDR2 FQGNSA. The CDR3 spans 14 residues. CDR3 region: CASRGPVHNQPQHF. The CDR3 nucleotides read TGTGCCAGCAGGGGTCCGGTGCACAATCAGCCCCAGCATTTT.

The V gene is TRBV5-1, the J gene TRBJ1-4, with TRBD1 matching over 7 bases. Germline V gene sequence: CDR1 SGHRS, CDR2 YFSETQ. There are 16 residues in the CDR3. With V trimmed by 5 bases and J by 0 bases, 7 bases remained unmatched. CDR3 coding DNA: TGCGCCAGCAGTCTCTCGACAGGGACAACTAATGAAAAACTGTTTTTT. Amino acid sequence: CASSLSTGTTNEKLFF.

The J gene is TRBJ1-1, the V gene TRBV22-1. TRBV22-1 has pseudogene status. The CDR3 totals 18 residues. The CDR3 coding sequence is TGTCCTGGGAGCAGTCGGGGTGGGCCAGGGAGACCGAACACTGAAGCTTTCTTT. Residues: CPGSSRGGPGRPNTEAFF.

CDR3 in amino acids: CASSFDVTEAFF. The DNA for the CDR3 is TGTGCCAGCAGCTTCGACGTAACTGAAGCTTTCTTT. The chain recombines TRBV5-4 with TRBJ1-1; D unclear. Germline V gene lookup returns CDR1 SGHNT and CDR2 YYREEE (reference sequence). The CDR3 runs to 12 residues. V gave up 2 bases and J gave up 5 bases, with 7 bases separating them.

The chain recombines TRBV6-5 with TRBJ1-2, with D hard to call. The germline CDR1 and CDR2 sequences are MNHEY and SVGAGI. Trimming took off 6 bases at V and 2 bases at J, with 13 bases between the two ends. This CDR3 spans 14 amino acids. The CDR3 nucleotides are TGTGCCAGCAGCCGAGGTGAAGGCAACTATGGCTACACCTTC. Its protein is CASSRGEGNYGYTF.

The gene calls are TRBV25-1 and TRBJ2-7, with TRBD1 matching over 11 bases. V dropped 1 base and J dropped 5; count of bases not matched to a gene: 7. CDR3 length equals 16 residues. The germline gives CDR1 MGHDK, CDR2 SYGVNS. This chain's CDR3 is CASSELFGTGGNEQYF. Written as DNA, the CDR3 is TGTGCCAGCAGTGAATTGTTCGGGACAGGGGGAAACGAGCAGTACTTC.

This clone was detected once. The chain employs TRBV3-1 (or the pseudogene TRBV3-2) and TRBJ2-2; D perhaps matches TRBD2 (5 bases). V was cut by 0 bases and J by 1 base, with 9 bases left in between. The CDR3 has 16 residues. Germline assignment: CDR1 LGHDT and CDR2 YNNKEL (reference sequence). CDR3 protein: CASSQESSGNTGELFF. CDR3 sequence (DNA): TGTGCCAGCAGCCAAGAATCCAGCGGGAACACCGGGGAGCTGTTTTTT.

This clone was counted a single time. CDR3 sequence (DNA): TGCGCCAGCAGCTTGGTTGTTAGCGGGGGCCCCACAGATACGCAGTATTTT. Translation: CASSLVVSGGPTDTQYF. The V call is TRBV5-1, the J call TRBJ2-3; 9 bases are a match to TRBD2. CDR3 length equals 17 residues. Germline assignment: CDR1 SGHRS and CDR2 YFSETQ. V trimming: 0 bases; J trimming: 2 bases; junction bases outside the gene matches: 7.

The chain combines TRBV18 with TRBJ2-4; the match to TRBD1 covers 7 bases. V dropped 3 bases and J dropped 7; count of bases not matched to a gene: 12. This CDR3 comprises 16 residues. CDR1 KGHSH and CDR2 LQKENI come from the germline V gene. The CDR3 region has the DNA TGTGCCAGCTCACCGGCGATGGACAGGAAGGTCAACATTCAGTACTTC. As protein: CASSPAMDRKVNIQYF.